These 9 T cell receptor beta chains were all obtained from the same sample, sequenced in a study of CD8 T cells in ankylosing spondylitis (dated by TCRdb to 2017 to 2019). The library was generated by 5' RACE. The sequencer was an Illumina HiSeq 2500. In TCRdb, the public reads were trimmed at Q25 with fastp and aligned with MiXCR, with productive beta chains retained. One record per CDR3 amino acid sequence lists the most common genes and DNA. The sample profile shows just under 350,000 distinct CDR3 sequences; roughly 14% of them were found once. Of the sample, 0.95% to 1.4% is held by the ten largest clones. Sequencing was done on a sample of blood, either unsorted or a sorted T cell fraction (not recorded which). The receptors here all came from a male donor with ankylosing spondylitis or in good health (not recorded which).

This clonotype was counted between two and nine times. This chain connects TRBV27 to TRBJ2-3, with TRBD1 identical over 8 bases. V dropped 6 bases and J dropped 1; count of bases not matched to a gene: 6. Germline lookup yields CDR1 MNHEY and CDR2 SMNVEV (reference sequence). The CDR3 length is 15 residues. For the CDR3, the DNA is TGTGCCAGCAGGGCGGGGACAGGCCGCACAGATACGCAGTATTTT. It encodes CASRAGTGRTDTQYF.

This clonotype appeared a few times. V is TRBV5-6 and J is TRBJ1-2; TRBD1 agrees at 7 bases. This CDR3 contains 14 residues. Per germline, CDR1 SGHDT and CDR2 YYEEEE. Trimming took 5 bases from V and 1 from J; bases not matched to a gene: 5. CDR3 region: CASRSQGINYGYTF. DNA of the CDR3: TGTGCCAGCAGGTCACAGGGGATTAACTATGGCTACACCTTC.

The CDR3 region is CASSLSSGYNEQFF. As DNA, the CDR3 is TGCGCCAGCAGCTTGTCTAGCGGTTACAATGAGCAGTTCTTC. This sequence joins TRBV5-1 and TRBJ2-1, with 7 bases matching TRBD2. CDR3 length equals 14 residues. Germline lookup yields CDR1 SGHRS and CDR2 YFSETQ. With 1 base clipped from V and 4 bases from J, the junction kept 2 bases outside the gene matches.

This chain uses TRBV5-1 with TRBJ2-7, with 7 positions matching TRBD2. Germline V lookup: CDR1 SGHRS, CDR2 YFSETQ. The CDR3 length is 18 residues. V trimming: 4 bases; J trimming: 4 bases; junction bases outside the gene matches: 20. DNA of the CDR3: TGCGCCAGCAGCCCACCTGCGGGGGTGCCCCCTCCACGATACGAGCAGTACTTC. It is translated as CASSPPAGVPPPRYEQYF.

The rearrangement uses TRBV11-2 and TRBJ1-1, with 7 positions matching TRBD1. Germline V gives CDR1 SGHAT, CDR2 FQNNGV. The CDR3 totals 13 residues. The J segment lost 9 bases and the V segment lost 1 base, leaving 5 bases of the junction unmatched. The CDR3 bases are TGTGCCAGCAGCTTAGGGACAGGAAGTAAAGCTTTCTTT. This codes for CASSLGTGSKAFF. The full variable domain, in which reference TRBV11-2 and TRBJ1-1 provide the parts outside the CDR3, is EAGVAQSPRYKIIEKRQSVAFWCNPISGHATLYWYQQILGQGPKLLIQFQNNGVVDDSQLPKDRFSAERLKGVDSTLKIQPAKLEDSAVYLCASSLGTGSKAFFGQGTRLTVV.

Only a few counts were recorded for this clonotype. The V call is TRBV20-1, the J call TRBJ2-1, with 9 bases matching TRBD2. The CDR3 is made up of 15 amino acids. The V gene end was trimmed by 5 bases and the J gene end by 2 bases; junction bases not matched to a gene: 7. Germline lookup yields CDR1 DFQATT and CDR2 SNEGSKA (reference sequence). In DNA form, the CDR3 reads TGCAGTGCTCCCTGGGCTAGCGGGACCTACAATGAGCAGTTCTTC. Translating gives CSAPWASGTYNEQFF.

This chain connects TRBV20-1 to TRBJ2-2; 8 nucleotides agree with TRBD2. This CDR3 spans 16 amino acids. Trimming removed 0 bases from V and 4 bases from J; junction bases left unmatched: 7. The germline gives CDR1 DFQATT, CDR2 SNEGSKA (reference sequence). The CDR3 DNA follows: TGCAGTGCTAGAGATTACGAGCGGGGGACCACCGGGGAGCTGTTTTTT. Translating gives CSARDYERGTTGELFF.

This clonotype appeared a few times. This chain uses TRBV3-1 with TRBJ1-6, with 8 bases aligning to TRBD1. The CDR3 runs to 14 residues. Germline V lookup: CDR1 LGHDT, CDR2 YNNKEL (reference sequence). V was clipped by 2 bases and J by 14 bases; unmatched bases: 8. CDR3: CASSQTDRERSLHF. CDR3 bases: TGTGCCAGCAGCCAAACGGACAGGGAACGGTCCCTCCACTTT. Full variable domain (remainder filled in from reference TRBV3-1 and TRBJ1-6): DTAVSQTPKYLVTQMGNDKSIKCEQNLGHDTMYWYKQDSKKFLKIMFSYNNKELIINETVPNRFSPKSPDKAHLNLHINSLELGDSAVYFCASSQTDRERSLHFGNGTRLTVT.

This clonotype was observed a few times. Here the CDR3 DNA reads TGCGCCAGCAGCTTGGAAGGGATTGGTGTCCAGTACTTC. Translated: CASSLEGIGVQYF. This chain uses TRBV5-1 with TRBJ2-5; D is undetermined. CDR1 and CDR2 (germline): SGHRS, YFSETQ. The CDR3 is 13 residues long. The V and J ends lost 0 bases and 10 bases respectively, with 13 bases between them.